Listed below are T cell receptor beta chains from one sample, sequenced in a study of blood T cell repertoires in COVID-19. Only in-frame clones appear in the TCRdb table, and some are missing; sequencing was by immunoSEQ multiplex PCR. The table includes just under 45,000 clones, around 80% detected once. Sequenced material: peripheral blood. The origin of the receptors is a human donor in a cohort sampled during active COVID-19. The CDR3 runs from the conserved cysteine through the conserved F or W. Fields, in order: D gene, J gene, clone size, V gene, CDR3 DNA, CDR3 protein. A D gene is named only where the DNA matches it firmly. Not all rows give a size; the values are once, few, many and, for expanded clones, a class.

>TRBD2|TRBJ2-3|-|TRBV6-5
TGTGCCGCCGCGGACCGGGGGGGTTATCGTACGCAGTATTTT
CAAADRGGYRTQYF
>-|TRBJ1-1|-|TRBV27
TGTGCCAGCAGTTTAAGGGACAAAAACACTGAAGCTTTCTTT
CASSLRDKNTEAFF
>-|TRBJ2-3|-|TRBV5-1
TGCGCCAGCAGCCATGCGGACAACACAGATACGCAGTATTTT
CASSHADNTDTQYF
>-|TRBJ2-7|-|TRBV28
TGTGCCAGCAGTTTTGATCATAGGGGCTACGAGCAGTACTTC
CASSFDHRGYEQYF
>-|TRBJ2-5|-|TRBV5-1
TGCGCCAGCAGCTCCCTACAGGGCGGGGGACAAGAGACCCAGTACTTC
CASSSLQGGGQETQYF
>TRBD2|TRBJ2-5|-|TRBV19
TGTGCCAGTAGTATTTCTAGCGGGGGGGCCGGGCAAGAGACCCAGTACTTC
CASSISSGGAGQETQYF
>TRBD1|TRBJ1-2|-|TRBV7-8
TGTGCCAGCAGCTTAGTAAACAGGGGGCAGGGTGGCTACACCTTC
CASSLVNRGQGGYTF
>TRBD1|TRBJ1-2|-|TRBV3-1/TRBV3-2
TGTGCCAGCGGACAGGGCGGGTATGGCTACACCTTC
CASGQGGYGYTF
>TRBD1|TRBJ1-6|-|TRBV7-8
TGTGCCAGCAGCTCCAGGTTACAGGGGAGCTCCTATAATTCACCCCTCCACTTT
CASSSRLQGSSYNSPLHF
>-|TRBJ1-6|-|TRBV2
TGTGCCAGCAGTGAGATTCGGGGGAGCTCCTATAATTCACCCCTCCACTTT
CASSEIRGSSYNSPLHF
>-|TRBJ1-5|few|TRBV19
TGTGCCAGTAGTCTGCAGGGCGCCGATCAGCCCCAGCATTTT
CASSLQGADQPQHF
>TRBD1|TRBJ2-1|few|TRBV19
TGTGCCAGTAGTATAGTTGGGACAGGGTACAATGAGCAGTTCTTC
CASSIVGTGYNEQFF
>TRBD1|TRBJ1-2|-|TRBV12-3/TRBV12-4
TGTGCCAGCAGTTTGACAGGGCATGGCTACACCTTC
CASSLTGHGYTF
>TRBD1|TRBJ2-2|-|TRBV28
TGTGCCAGCAGTCACCACAGGGGTGGTAGGACCGGGGAGCTGTTTTTT
CASSHHRGGRTGELFF
>TRBD1|TRBJ1-2|-|TRBV5-1
TGCGCCAGCAGCCGTGACAGGGATATTTTCCCTAACTATGGCTACACCTTC
CASSRDRDIFPNYGYTF
>-|TRBJ1-3|-|TRBV18
TGTGCCAGCTCACCGGGAATCGGGGATTACTCTGGAAACACCATATATTTT
CASSPGIGDYSGNTIYF
>-|TRBJ1-2|once|TRBV6-5
TGTGCCAGCAGTTACTCCGGACAGAGTTCATATGGCTACACCTTC
CASSYSGQSSYGYTF
>-|TRBJ2-1|-|TRBV25-1
TGTGCCAGCAGTGTGACAGATGAGCAGTTCTTC
CASSVTDEQFF
>TRBD2|TRBJ2-1|-|TRBV24-1
TGTGCCACCAGTGATCGGAGCGGGGGGCTCCACAATGAGCAGTTCTTC
CATSDRSGGLHNEQFF
>-|TRBJ2-5|-|TRBV11-2
TGTGCCAGCAGCACTGCACAGGGACGACCCGAAGAGACCCAGTACTTC
CASSTAQGRPEETQYF
>-|TRBJ1-4|-|TRBV9
TGTGCCAGCAGCGTAGGGCCTCCAGAGGGATACGAAAAACTGTTTTTT
CASSVGPPEGYEKLFF
>-|TRBJ1-4|-|TRBV4-1
TGCGCCAGCAGCCCCCGTCCCCAAATTAGAACTAATGAAAAACTGTTTTTT
CASSPRPQIRTNEKLFF
>-|TRBJ1-6|few|TRBV7-9
TGTGCCAGCAGCTTAGGCAGGCTAAGCTCCTATAATTCACCCCTCCACTTT
CASSLGRLSSYNSPLHF
>TRBD1|TRBJ1-3|-|TRBV6-2/TRBV6-3
TGTGCCAGCAGTTGGGACAGGTCTGGAAACGCCATATATTTT
CASSWDRSGNAIYF
>-|TRBJ2-7|-|TRBV7-8
TGTGCCAGCAGCTTATGGGGTAGCGATAACCCCTCCGACGAGCAGTACTTC
CASSLWGSDNPSDEQYF
>TRBD1|TRBJ1-2|few|TRBV28
TGTGCCAGCAGCCGACCGGGACAGGGTAACTATGGCTACACCTTC
CASSRPGQGNYGYTF
>TRBD2|TRBJ2-5|-|TRBV7-9
TGTGCCAGCAATCTAGCGGGGGTAGAGACCCAGTACTTC
CASNLAGVETQYF
>-|TRBJ1-5|-|TRBV6-5
TGTGCCAGCAGGCCAGCCGGGGATAGCAATCAGCCCCAGCATTTT
CASRPAGDSNQPQHF
>-|TRBJ1-1|-|TRBV5-6
TGTGCCAGCAGATTACAGTTGAACACTGAAGCTTTCTTT
CASRLQLNTEAFF